The entry that follows covers one T cell receptor (beta chain) sequence. The sample is drawn from a study of blood T cells in healthy people across ages. Through a sample-barcoded 5' primer and a J-beta primer mix, a second PCR was run for roughly 7 to 11 cycles. MiXCR, applied by TCRdb to the 5' RACE reads, yields one record per CDR3 protein. The sample carries hundreds of thousands of distinct CDR3 sequences, more than 50% recorded once. This CDR3 contains 16 residues. CDR1 is KGHDR and CDR2 is SFDVKD in the germline V gene. The germline V and J ends were trimmed by 7 bases and 1 base, with 17 bases remaining between them.

The source is a middle-aged man in good health. Sequencing was performed on blood. The J gene is TRBJ2-3, the V gene TRBV24-1, with a possible D match to TRBD1 (6 bases). In DNA, the CDR3 is TGTGCCACCAGCCCGCCGTGGGGGCAGGGCACAGATACGCAGTATTTT. Translating gives CATSPPWGQGTDTQYF.